Shown below are 2 T cell receptor beta chains from a single sample sequenced in a study of shared clonotypes between healthy human individuals. Data came from immunoSEQ multiplex PCR; TCRdb stores just in-frame clones and leaves some out. Of 2 million to 3 million clones in the sample, roughly 93% were seen once. The specimen sequenced was naive CD4+ T cells from PBMCs. This sample's subset: CD45RA+ positively selected. The receptors shown here come from a man between 18 and 35 years old in good health. Some clones in this sample may be carry-over from other donors' samples.

The chain carries TRBV5-1 and TRBJ2-1, with TRBD2 matching 8 bases. This CDR3 has 14 residues. The V gene end was trimmed by 3 bases and the J gene end by 8 bases; junction bases not matched to a gene: 7. Germline lookup yields CDR1 SGHRS and CDR2 YFSETQ. The CDR3 bases are TGCGCCAGCAGCTACGAGCGGGGGCGGGATGAGCAGTTCTTC. As protein: CASSYERGRDEQFF.

The chain has TRBV6-1 and TRBJ1-5; the match to TRBD1 covers 7 bases. CDR3 length: 15 residues. CDR1 MNHNS and CDR2 SASEGT come from the germline V gene. With V trimmed by 6 bases and J by 4 bases, 9 bases remained unmatched. The CDR3 DNA is TGTGCCAGCAGCCTTTTTCCGGGACAGAATCAGCCCCAGCATTTT. It encodes CASSLFPGQNQPQHF.